The rows below give T cell receptor beta chains drawn from one sample of a study of beta chain features in type 1 diabetes. Assay: immunoSEQ multiplex PCR; the TCRdb copy retains only in-frame clones and omits some. The sample yields some 660,000 clones, 11% to 15% seen once. Sequenced: naive CD4+ T cells from blood. The origin of the receptors is a man between 18 and 35 years old with type 1 diabetes. Both conserved end residues are part of each CDR3. D genes are given only for firm matches. A clone size is listed for some rows: how often the clone was seen (once, few, many), or a class if it is expanded.

V	J	size	D	DNA	CDR3
TRBV6-5	TRBJ2-3	-	-	TGTGCCAGCTTAGGGGCGGGCACAGATACGCAGTATTTT	CASLGAGTDTQYF
TRBV7-9	TRBJ1-1	-	-	TGTGCCAGCAGCTTAGCGCCGGCAGGTAGCACTGAAGCTTTCTTT	CASSLAPAGSTEAFF
TRBV28	TRBJ1-5	few	-	TGTGCCAGCAGTGAGACCCGGGACACACATCAGCCCCAGCATTTT	CASSETRDTHQPQHF
TRBV19	TRBJ1-5	-	-	TGTGCCAGTAGTAGCCGGGGGCGGAGAAATCAGCCCCAGCATTTT	CASSSRGRRNQPQHF
TRBV4-2	TRBJ1-5	few	-	TGTGCCAGCAGCCAAGAGGTAGTGAGCAATCAGCCCCAGCATTTT	CASSQEVVSNQPQHF
TRBV5-1	TRBJ2-7	-	TRBD2	TGCGCCAGCAGCCCCGATGCGGGAGGGTATTCCAACGAGCAGTACTTC	CASSPDAGGYSNEQYF
TRBV7-7	TRBJ2-3	once	TRBD1	TGTGCTAGCAGATCCATCGGACAGGGAGGCGATACGCAGTATTTT	CASRSIGQGGDTQYF
TRBV27	TRBJ2-7	few	-	TGTGCCAGCAGGGTGAGGGGAGGCACAGGGGACGAGCAGTACTTC	CASRVRGGTGDEQYF
TRBV7-9	TRBJ1-2	few	-	TGTGCCAGCAGCCCTAGCCTGTTGTTGAGGGCTGGCTACACCTTC	CASSPSLLLRAGYTF
TRBV6-5	TRBJ1-1	-	-	TGTGCCAGCAGTTACTCTGGAACAGTGAACACTGAAGCTTTCTTT	CASSYSGTVNTEAFF
TRBV7-2	TRBJ2-7	-	-	TGTGCCAGCAGCCGGCGCGGCGAGCAGTACTTC	CASSRRGEQYF
TRBV6-5	TRBJ1-1	-	-	TGTGCCAGCAGTCCTCCGGGACATATGAACACTGAAGCTTTCTTT	CASSPPGHMNTEAFF
TRBV7-2	TRBJ2-1	-	-	TGTGCCAGCAGCTTAGCGGGCTACTACAATGAGCAGTTCTTC	CASSLAGYYNEQFF
TRBV7-2	TRBJ2-2	few	-	TGTGCCAGCAGCTTCGACATGGGGACCGGGGAGCTGTTTTTT	CASSFDMGTGELFF
TRBV27	TRBJ2-3	few	TRBD2	TGTGCCAGCAGGACTAGCGGGGGCACAGATACGCAGTATTTT	CASRTSGGTDTQYF
TRBV7-9	TRBJ2-1	few	-	TGTGCCAGCAATAGTAAGGAAAATGAGCAGTTCTTC	CASNSKENEQFF
TRBV2	TRBJ1-5	-	-	TGTGCCAGCAGTGTGTCAGGGGATGAACTACCAAATCAGCCCCAGCATTTT	CASSVSGDELPNQPQHF
TRBV6-1	TRBJ2-5	-	-	TGTGCCAGCAGTGAAGGCAGGAATCAAGAGACCCAGTACTTC	CASSEGRNQETQYF
TRBV30	TRBJ2-7	few	-	TGTGCCTGGAGTGTCCACCCAGGGTCCTACGAGCAGTACTTC	CAWSVHPGSYEQYF
TRBV7-2	TRBJ1-5	-	-	TGTGCCAGCAGCTTAGGTATCACAGTTCGTAATCAGCCCCAGCATTTT	CASSLGITVRNQPQHF
TRBV7-2	TRBJ2-7	-	-	TGTGCCAGCAGCACGGCTAGTAGCTACGAGCAGTACTTC	CASSTASSYEQYF
TRBV9	TRBJ2-7	-	TRBD2	TGTGCCAGCAGCGTAGGGGGACTAGCGGGAGTAGGTACGTTCGAGCAGTACTTC	CASSVGGLAGVGTFEQYF